The 13 T cell receptor beta chains in this list originate from one sample, sequenced in a study of early T cells in non-severe SARS-CoV-2 infection. TCRdb re-analysed the 5' RACE reads in MiXCR, keeping a single row per CDR3 protein. The sample shows about 86,000 distinct CDR3 sequences, approximately 15% of them seen only once. The sequencing sample was made of whole blood. These receptors came from an adult who was a healthcare worker with PCR-confirmed SARS-CoV-2 infection or an uninfected control (not recorded which).

This clonotype has ten or more counts. The chain has TRBV27 and TRBJ1-5; tentatively, D is TRBD1 (6 bases). Trimming removed 2 bases from V and 4 bases from J, with 9 bases in between. The CDR3 covers 14 residues. Germline-derived CDR1 and CDR2 are MNHEY and SMNVEV (reference sequence). The CDR3 DNA reads as TGTGCCAGCAGTTTAGGGGGCCCTAATCAGCCCCAGCATTTT. This gives the protein CASSLGGPNQPQHF.

This clonotype was found many times. The CDR3 DNA reads TGTGCCAGCAGCAACGACAGGGATGGCTACACCTTC. Its protein product is CASSNDRDGYTF. V is TRBV7-9 and J is TRBJ1-2, with 7 bases matching TRBD1. Germline V gene sequence: CDR1 SEHNR, CDR2 FQNEAQ (reference sequence). The trim removed 5 bases at V and 6 bases at J, leaving 3 bases unmatched. The CDR3 loop spans 12 amino acids. Combining the CDR3 with reference TRBV7-9 and TRBJ1-2 gives the whole variable domain DTGVSQNPRHKITKRGQNVTFRCDPISEHNRLYWYRQTLGQGPEFLTYFQNEAQLEKSRLLSDRFSAERPKGSFSTLEIQRTEQGDSAMYLCASSNDRDGYTFGSGTRLTVV.

This clonotype has more than one count but fewer than ten. The chain is built from TRBV5-1 and TRBJ2-3; no clear D gene. V lost 1 base to trimming and J lost 3 bases, with 9 bases between them. CDR1 and CDR2 from the germline V gene are SGHRS and YFSETQ. This CDR3 contains 14 residues. CDR3 bases: TGCGCCAGCAGCTTGTGGGCCGGTACAGATACGCAGTATTTT. Translation gives CASSLWAGTDTQYF.

The chain joins TRBV7-8 to TRBJ2-7, with 8 bases identical to TRBD1. The CDR3 is 15 amino acids. The V gene end was trimmed by 2 bases and the J gene end by 4 bases; junction bases not matched to a gene: 7. CDR1 and CDR2 from the germline V gene are SGHVS and FQNEAQ. This CDR3 reads CASSLSRGPLYEQYF. CDR3 coding DNA: TGTGCCAGCAGCTTAAGCAGGGGGCCTCTATACGAGCAGTACTTC.

The chain employs TRBV29-1 and TRBJ2-5; a weak D match, TRBD1 (5 bases). The CDR3 contains 12 residues. Trimming left V 4 bases short and J 4 bases short, with 10 bases between. Germline V CDR1 and CDR2: SQVTM, ANQGSEA. The CDR3 region has the DNA TGCAGCGTTGTCCTGACAGCAGAGACCCAGTACTTC. It encodes CSVVLTAETQYF.

Many counts were recorded for this clonotype. The chain uses TRBV4-1 and TRBJ2-1, with 8 nucleotides matching TRBD2. CDR1 MGHRA and CDR2 YSYEKL come from the germline V gene. This CDR3 spans 16 amino acids. Losses at the gene ends were 1 base for V and 8 bases for J; bases not matched to a gene: 10. CDR3 amino acids: CASSQAPGLGSDEQFF. In DNA form, the CDR3 reads TGCGCCAGCAGCCAAGCGCCGGGACTAGGGAGCGATGAGCAGTTCTTC.

The gene calls are TRBV7-3 and TRBJ2-3; D is tentatively TRBD1 or TRBD2 (6 bases each). V was trimmed by 2 bases and J by 3 bases, leaving 15 bases between them. This CDR3 has 16 residues. Germline CDR1 is SGHTA and CDR2 is FQGTGA. The CDR3 reads CASSLSGASLTDTQYF. The CDR3 nucleotides read TGTGCCAGCAGCTTATCGGGGGCGAGCTTAACAGATACGCAGTATTTT.

The chain recombines TRBV20-1 with TRBJ2-3; no clear D. From germline, CDR1 is DFQATT and CDR2 SNEGSKA (reference sequence). The V end was cut by 1 base, the J end by 2 bases, with 10 bases between. The CDR3 is 14 amino acids. The CDR3 region has the DNA TGCAGTGCTAGAGTCTACCCCCCCACAGATACGCAGTATTTT. The encoded protein is CSARVYPPTDTQYF.

This rearrangement joins TRBV20-1 to TRBJ1-5; no clear D gene. The germline gives CDR1 DFQATT, CDR2 SNEGSKA (reference sequence). The CDR3 runs 16 residues. V was trimmed by 4 bases and J by 7 bases, leaving 23 bases between them. The CDR3 DNA sequence: TGCAGTGCTACCCTGGCGGCCGGGCCATCGGGACAGCCCCAGCATTTT. Translated, it gives CSATLAAGPSGQPQHF.

The rearrangement joins TRBV5-4 to TRBJ1-1; D gene ambiguous. The V end was cut by 0 bases, the J end by 4 bases, with 4 bases between. This CDR3 spans 12 amino acids. Germline V gene data show CDR1 as SGHNT and CDR2 as YYREEE (reference sequence). CDR3 nucleotide sequence: TGTGCCAGCAGCTTGGAGTCCACTGAAGCTTTCTTT. Encoded protein: CASSLESTEAFF.

V is TRBV9 and J is TRBJ2-1; 7 bases are shared with TRBD2. There are 16 residues in the CDR3. The germline gives CDR1 SGDLS, CDR2 YYNGEE. V lost 4 bases to trimming and J lost 1 base; unmatched junction nucleotides: 8. CDR3 loop: CASSPGGGQSYNEQFF. The CDR3 DNA reads as TGTGCCAGCAGCCCCGGGGGAGGGCAGTCCTACAATGAGCAGTTCTTC.

The chain is built from TRBV9 and TRBJ2-2; 8 nucleotides agree with TRBD2. From germline, CDR1 is SGDLS and CDR2 YYNGEE. V shed 4 bases, J shed 5 bases, and the junction held 7 bases outside the gene matches. This CDR3 has 15 amino acids. In nucleotides, the CDR3 is TGTGCCAGCAGCCTCGGGACTAGACGGACCGGGGAGCTGTTTTTT. Translation: CASSLGTRRTGELFF.

This clonotype was detected a few times. The gene calls are TRBV27 and TRBJ2-3; D ambiguous. Germline assignment: CDR1 MNHEY and CDR2 SMNVEV (reference sequence). The CDR3 totals 16 residues. V lost 2 bases to trimming and J lost 2 bases, with 14 bases between them. The CDR3 spells CASSLQIPGDTDTQYF. CDR3 in DNA: TGTGCCAGCAGTTTACAGATCCCTGGCGACACAGATACGCAGTATTTT.